This paragraph covers one TCR beta chain sequence. The antigen is not known. Profiling relied on immunoSEQ multiplex PCR, and the TCRdb table lists in-frame clones only, not all of them. The sample includes 15,000 to 20,000 clones, 85% to 90% seen only once; the top ten take 0.94%. These data belong to a study of T cells in pancreatic ductal adenocarcinoma. Surgery without prior neoadjuvant therapy was the treatment of the selected pancreatic ductal adenocarcinoma patients. Study-wide findings and caveats: Mean clonality was approximately 0.1 in tumors and roughly 0.068 in blood, not significantly different.

The CDR3 length is 16 residues. The germline gives CDR1 LNHDA, CDR2 SQIVND (reference sequence). Trimming shortened V by 5 bases and J by 1 base, and 18 bases separated the two germline ends. The receptor was derived from a human donor with pancreatic ductal adenocarcinoma. The J gene is TRBJ2-7, the V gene TRBV19, with D possibly being TRBD1 (5 bases). Sequencing was done on a sample of PBMCs. As DNA, the CDR3 is TGTGCCAGTAGTGTCCGTCAGGGTGTTACTTCCTACGAGCAGTACTTC. Encoded protein: CASSVRQGVTSYEQYF.